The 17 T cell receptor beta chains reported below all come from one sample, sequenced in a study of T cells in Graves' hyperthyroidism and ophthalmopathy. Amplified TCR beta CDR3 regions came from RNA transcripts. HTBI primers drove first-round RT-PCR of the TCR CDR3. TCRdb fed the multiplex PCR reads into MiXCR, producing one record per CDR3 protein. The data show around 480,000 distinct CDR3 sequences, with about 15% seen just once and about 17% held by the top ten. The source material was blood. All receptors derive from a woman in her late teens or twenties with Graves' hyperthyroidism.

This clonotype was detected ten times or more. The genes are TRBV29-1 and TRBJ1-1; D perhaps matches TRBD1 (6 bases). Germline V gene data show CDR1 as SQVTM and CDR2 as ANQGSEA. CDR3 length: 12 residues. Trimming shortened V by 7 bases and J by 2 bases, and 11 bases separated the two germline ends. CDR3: CSGDRSNTEAFF. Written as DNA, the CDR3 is TGCAGCGGTGACAGGTCTAACACTGAAGCTTTCTTT.

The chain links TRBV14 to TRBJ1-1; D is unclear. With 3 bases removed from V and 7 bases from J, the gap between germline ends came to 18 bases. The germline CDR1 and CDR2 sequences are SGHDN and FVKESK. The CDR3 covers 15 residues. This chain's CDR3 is CASSQTKGFNSEAFF. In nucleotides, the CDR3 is TGTGCCAGCAGCCAGACAAAAGGGTTTAATAGTGAAGCTTTCTTT.

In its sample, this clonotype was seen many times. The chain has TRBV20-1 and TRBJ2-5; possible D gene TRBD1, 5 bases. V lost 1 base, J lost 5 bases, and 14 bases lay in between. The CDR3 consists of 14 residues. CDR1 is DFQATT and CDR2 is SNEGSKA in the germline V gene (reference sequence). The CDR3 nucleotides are TGCAGTGCTAGAGCGCAGGGCAGAGGCGAGACCCAGTACTTC. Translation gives CSARAQGRGETQYF.

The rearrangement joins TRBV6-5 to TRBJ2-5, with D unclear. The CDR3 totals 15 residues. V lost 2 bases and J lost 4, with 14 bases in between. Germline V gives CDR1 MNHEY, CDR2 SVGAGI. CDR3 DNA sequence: TGTGCCAGCAGTTACCCGTCTAGGTTAGGAGAGACCCAGTACTTC. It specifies CASSYPSRLGETQYF.

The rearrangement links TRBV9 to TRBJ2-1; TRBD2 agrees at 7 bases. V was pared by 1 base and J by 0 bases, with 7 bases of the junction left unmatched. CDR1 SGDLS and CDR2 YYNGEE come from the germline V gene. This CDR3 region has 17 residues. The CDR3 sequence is CASSVKGLESSYNEQFF. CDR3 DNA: TGTGCCAGCAGCGTAAAAGGACTAGAGAGCTCCTACAATGAGCAGTTCTTC.

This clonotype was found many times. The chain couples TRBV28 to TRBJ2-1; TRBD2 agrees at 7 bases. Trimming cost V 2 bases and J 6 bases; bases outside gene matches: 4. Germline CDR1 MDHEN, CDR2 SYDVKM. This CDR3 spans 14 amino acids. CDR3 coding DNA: TGTGCCAGCAGTTTAGCGGGAGCAGTCAATGAGCAGTTCTTC. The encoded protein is CASSLAGAVNEQFF.

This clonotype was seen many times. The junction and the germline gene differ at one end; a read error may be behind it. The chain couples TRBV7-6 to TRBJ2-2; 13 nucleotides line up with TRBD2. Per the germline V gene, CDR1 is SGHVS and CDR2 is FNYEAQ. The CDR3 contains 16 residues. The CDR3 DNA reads TGTGCCAGCAGCGTAGCGGGACTAGCGGGATCCGGGGAGCTGTTTTTT. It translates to CASSVAGLAGSGELFF.

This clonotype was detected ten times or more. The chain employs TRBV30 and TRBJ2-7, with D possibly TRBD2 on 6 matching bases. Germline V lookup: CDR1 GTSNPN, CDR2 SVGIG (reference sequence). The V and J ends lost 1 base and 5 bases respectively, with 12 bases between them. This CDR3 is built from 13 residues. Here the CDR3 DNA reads TGTGCCTGGAGTGCTGACGGGAGAAACGAGCAGTACTTC. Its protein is CAWSADGRNEQYF. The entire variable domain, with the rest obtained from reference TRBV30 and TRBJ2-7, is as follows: SQTIHQWPATLVQPVGSPLSLECTVEGTSNPNLYWYRQAAGRGLQLLFYSVGIGQISSEVPQNLSASRPQDRQFILSSKKLLLSDSGFYLCAWSADGRNEQYFGPGTRLTVT.

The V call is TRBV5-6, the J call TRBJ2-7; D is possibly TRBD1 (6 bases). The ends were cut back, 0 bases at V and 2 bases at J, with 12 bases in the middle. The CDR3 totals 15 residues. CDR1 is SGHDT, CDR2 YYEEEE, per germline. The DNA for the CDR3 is TGTGCCAGCAGCTTGGACAGGGCTTTAGCCTACGAGCAGTACTTC. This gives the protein CASSLDRALAYEQYF. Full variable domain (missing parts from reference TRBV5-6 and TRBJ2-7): DAGVTQSPTHLIKTRGQQVTLRCSPKSGHDTVSWYQQALGQGPQFIFQYYEEEERQRGNFPDRFSGHQFPNYSSELNVNALLLGDSALYLCASSLDRALAYEQYFGPGTRLTVT.

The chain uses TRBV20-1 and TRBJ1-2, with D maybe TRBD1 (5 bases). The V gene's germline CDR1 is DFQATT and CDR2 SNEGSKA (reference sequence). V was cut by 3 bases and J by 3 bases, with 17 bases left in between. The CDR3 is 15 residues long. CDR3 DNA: TGCAGTGCTAGCCCTCAATTGACAGATTACTATGGCTACACCTTC. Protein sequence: CSASPQLTDYYGYTF.

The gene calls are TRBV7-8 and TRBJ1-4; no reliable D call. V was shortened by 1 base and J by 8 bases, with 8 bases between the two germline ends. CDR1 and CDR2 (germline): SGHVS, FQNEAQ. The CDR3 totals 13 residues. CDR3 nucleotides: TGTGCCAGCAGCTTAGAGTTGGAAGAAAAACTGTTTTTT. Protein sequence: CASSLELEEKLFF.

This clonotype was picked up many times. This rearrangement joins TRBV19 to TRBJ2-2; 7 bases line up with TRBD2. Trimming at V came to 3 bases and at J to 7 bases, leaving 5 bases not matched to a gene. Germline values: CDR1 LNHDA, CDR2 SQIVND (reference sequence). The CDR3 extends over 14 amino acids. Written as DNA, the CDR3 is TGTGCCAGTAGTATGACACTAGCGTACGGGGAGCTGTTTTTT. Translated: CASSMTLAYGELFF.

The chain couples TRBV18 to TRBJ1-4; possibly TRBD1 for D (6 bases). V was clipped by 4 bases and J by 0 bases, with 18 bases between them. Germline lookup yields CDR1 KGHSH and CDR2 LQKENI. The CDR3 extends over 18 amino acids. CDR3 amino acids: CASSLQQDSTATNEKLFF. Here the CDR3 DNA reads TGTGCCAGCTCACTTCAACAGGACAGTACCGCAACTAATGAAAAACTGTTTTTT.

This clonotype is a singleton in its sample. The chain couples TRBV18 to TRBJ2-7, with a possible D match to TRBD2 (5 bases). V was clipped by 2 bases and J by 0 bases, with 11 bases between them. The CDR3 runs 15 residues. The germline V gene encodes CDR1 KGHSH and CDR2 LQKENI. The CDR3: CASSPEGRYSYEQYV. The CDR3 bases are TGTGCCAGCTCACCAGAGGGTCGTTACTCCTACGAGCAGTACGTC.

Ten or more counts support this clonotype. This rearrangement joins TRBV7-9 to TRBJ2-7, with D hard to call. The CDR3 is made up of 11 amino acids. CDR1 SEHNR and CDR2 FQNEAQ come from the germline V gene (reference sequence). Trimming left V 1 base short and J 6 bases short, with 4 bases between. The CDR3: CASSLVSEQYF. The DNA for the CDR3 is TGTGCCAGCAGCTTAGTCTCCGAGCAGTACTTC.

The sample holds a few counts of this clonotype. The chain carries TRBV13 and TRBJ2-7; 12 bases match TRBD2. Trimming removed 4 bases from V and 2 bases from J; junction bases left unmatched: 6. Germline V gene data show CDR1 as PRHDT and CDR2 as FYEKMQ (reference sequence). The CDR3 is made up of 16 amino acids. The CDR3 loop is CASSSTTSGSTYEQYF. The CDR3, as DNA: TGTGCCAGCAGCTCTACGACTAGCGGGAGTACCTACGAGCAGTACTTC. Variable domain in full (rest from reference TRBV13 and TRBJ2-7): AAGVIQSPRHLIKEKRETATLKCYPIPRHDTVYWYQQGPGQDPQFLISFYEKMQSDKGSIPDRFSAQQFSDYHSELNMSSLELGDSALYFCASSSTTSGSTYEQYFGPGTRLTVT.

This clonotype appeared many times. The CDR3 region has the DNA TGTGCCAGCAGCCAGGGGAGCGGCTCAGGAAGGACCTACAATGAGCAGTTCTTC. Translation: CASSQGSGSGRTYNEQFF. This chain uses TRBV7-6 with TRBJ2-1; D possibly corresponds to TRBD1 (6 bases). V lost 5 bases, J lost 2 bases, and 22 bases lay in between. Germline V CDR1 and CDR2: SGHVS, FNYEAQ. The CDR3 runs to 18 residues. The full variable domain, its missing parts supplied by reference TRBV7-6 and TRBJ2-1, is GAGVSQSPRYKVTKRGQDVALRCDPISGHVSLYWYRQALGQGPEFLTYFNYEAQQDKSGLPNDRFSAERPEGSISTLTIQRTEQRDSAMYRCASSQGSGSGRTYNEQFFGPGTRLTVL.